These 23 T cell receptor beta chains were all obtained from the same sample, sequenced in a study of T cells in localized non-small cell lung cancer. Clones were sequenced by immunoSEQ multiplex PCR, and TCRdb holds only the in-frame ones, with some missing. The data contain 1,500 to 2,000 clones, around a quarter of them seen just once; the ten biggest clones take up roughly a tenth. Material: normal lung tissue next to the tumor, obtained before any cancer treatment. The source is an older female donor with stage I lung adenocarcinoma.

The gene calls are TRBV19 and TRBJ2-1; tentative D call: TRBD2 (5 bases). The germline V gene encodes CDR1 LNHDA and CDR2 SQIVND (reference sequence). V lost 3 bases and J 4 bases, leaving 13 bases between the germline ends. This CDR3 is built from 15 residues. The CDR3 coding sequence is TGTGCCAGTAGTATGAGCGGCTCAAAGTACAATGAGCAGTTCTTC. Translation gives CASSMSGSKYNEQFF.

The table lists this clone with a few counts. The V and J genes are TRBV6-8 and TRBJ2-1; 12 bases line up with TRBD2. The length of the CDR3 is 16 residues. V was clipped by 6 bases and J by 3 bases; unmatched bases: 6. Germline V lookup: CDR1 MNHGY, CDR2 SAAAGT. CDR3 nucleotide sequence: TGTGCCAGCAGGGGGACTAGCGGGCACAACTACAATGAGCAGTTCTTC. Translated, it gives CASRGTSGHNYNEQFF.

The chain has TRBV9 and TRBJ1-1; D unresolved. Trimming left V 5 bases short and J 11 bases short, with 25 bases between. The CDR3 consists of 15 residues. From germline, CDR1 is SGDLS and CDR2 YYNGEE. The CDR3 DNA reads TGTGCCAGCAGTGAGTTACCCGATGGCGACGGAAGCGCTTTCTTT. Translated, it gives CASSELPDGDGSAFF.

This clone ranks as medium-sized (0.01 to 0.1%). This chain uses TRBV9 with TRBJ1-4; D gene unclear. The germline V gene has CDR1 SGDLS and CDR2 YYNGEE. This CDR3 has 16 residues. The V end was cut by 5 bases, the J end by 0 bases, with 14 bases between. The CDR3 region has the DNA TGTGCCAGCAGTGACCCCGGTGGACCAACTAATGAAAAACTGTTTTTT. Its translation: CASSDPGGPTNEKLFF. The full variable domain, in which reference TRBV9 and TRBJ1-4 provide the parts outside the CDR3, is DSGVTQTPKHLITATGQRVTLRCSPRSGDLSVYWYQQSLDQGLQFLIQYYNGEERAKGNILERFSAQQFPDLHSELNLSSLELGDSALYFCASSDPGGPTNEKLFFGSGTQLSVL.

There are a few counts of this clone. The CDR3 DNA reads as TGTGCCAGCAGCCTGACCCCGGACAGGGAGACCCAGTACTTC. Translated: CASSLTPDRETQYF. This chain links TRBV11-3 with TRBJ2-5, with TRBD1 matching 7 bases. The CDR3 is made up of 14 amino acids. J lost 5 bases, V lost 5 bases, and 8 bases had no gene match. Germline values: CDR1 SGHNT, CDR2 YENEEA.

This clone was picked up a small number of times. The chain has TRBV6-8 and TRBJ1-5; 7 bases map to TRBD1. V shed 5 bases and J 0 bases; nucleotides not matched to a gene: 7. The CDR3 consists of 16 residues. Per germline, CDR1 MNHGY and CDR2 SAAAGT. CDR3 nucleotide sequence: TGTGCCAGCAGTGACATGGGACAGTATAGCAATCAGCCCCAGCATTTT. As protein: CASSDMGQYSNQPQHF.

This rearrangement joins TRBV10-1 to TRBJ2-2; maybe TRBD1 (5 bases). The germline V gene encodes CDR1 WNHNN and CDR2 SYGVQD (reference sequence). V dropped 7 bases and J dropped 1 base, with 10 bases sitting between them. The CDR3 is 14 amino acids. CDR3 residues: CASKSDRNTGELFF. In nucleotides, the CDR3 is TGCGCCAGCAAAAGTGACAGGAACACCGGGGAGCTGTTTTTT.

This clone showed up just a few times. The chain carries TRBV28 and TRBJ1-2, with 8 bases matching TRBD1. Per germline, CDR1 MDHEN and CDR2 SYDVKM. The length of the CDR3 is 14 residues. V was pared by 6 bases and J by 3 bases, with 6 bases of the junction left unmatched. The DNA of the CDR3 is TGTGCCAGCAGACTACAGGGGGTTGACTATGGCTACACCTTC. As protein: CASRLQGVDYGYTF.

This clone was seen a few times. This chain uses TRBV11-3 with TRBJ2-3, with a possible D match to TRBD1 (5 bases). Germline CDR1 is SGHNT and CDR2 is YENEEA. The V end lost 3 bases, the J end lost 4 bases, and 11 bases lay between the germline ends. CDR3 length: 14 residues. CDR3 amino acids: CASSLVQGSDTQYF. CDR3 DNA sequence: TGTGCCAGCAGCTTGGTCCAGGGTTCAGATACGCAGTATTTT.

Written as DNA, the CDR3 is TGTGCCACCAGCAGAGATCACGGACTGACGGACGGAAACACCATATATTTT. Protein sequence: CATSRDHGLTDGNTIYF. V usage is TRBV15 and J usage is TRBJ1-3; D remains ambiguous. The CDR3 is 17 amino acids. Germline lookup yields CDR1 LNHNV and CDR2 YYDKDF (reference sequence). V gave up 0 bases and J gave up 4 bases, with 16 bases separating them. The full variable domain, rest sourced from reference TRBV15 and TRBJ1-3, is DAMVIQNPRYQVTQFGKPVTLSCSQTLNHNVMYWYQQKSSQAPKLLFHYYDKDFNNEADTPDNFQSRRPNTSFCFLDIRSPGLGDTAMYLCATSRDHGLTDGNTIYFGEGSWLTVV.

Judged by abundance, this clone is medium-sized. The chain joins TRBV6-8 to TRBJ2-2, with 10 positions matching TRBD1. V lost 6 bases, J lost 7 bases, and 8 bases stayed unmatched. This CDR3 comprises 15 residues. CDR1 is MNHGY, CDR2 SAAAGT, per germline. The CDR3 loop is CASRPDRGQSGELFF. CDR3 DNA: TGTGCCAGCAGACCAGACAGGGGGCAGAGCGGGGAGCTGTTTTTT.

This clone was observed a handful of times. V and J are TRBV30 and TRBJ2-4; 7 bases are a match to TRBD2. The CDR3 spans 16 residues. The germline V gene encodes CDR1 GTSNPN and CDR2 SVGIG (reference sequence). Trimming took 0 bases from V and 1 from J; bases not matched to a gene: 6. The CDR3 loop is CAWSVREGTAKNIQYF. In nucleotides, the CDR3 is TGTGCCTGGAGTGTAAGGGAGGGCACGGCCAAAAACATTCAGTACTTC.

The J gene is TRBJ2-1, the V gene TRBV6-8; D uncertain. The V gene lost 0 bases and the J gene lost 9 bases, with 9 bases spanning the gap. Germline assignment: CDR1 MNHGY and CDR2 SAAAGT. The CDR3 is made up of 13 amino acids. The CDR3 protein is CASSYSNFGEQFF. The CDR3 region has the DNA TGTGCCAGCAGTTACTCGAATTTTGGTGAGCAGTTCTTC.

V and J are TRBV23-1 and TRBJ1-2; D ambiguous. TRBV23-1 falls under the ORF class, with uncertain function. Trimming removed 6 bases from V and 4 bases from J, with 12 bases in between. CDR3 length equals 13 residues. The CDR3 DNA reads TGCGCCAGCAGCCCCGCGCCGGGCTATGGCTACACCTTC. Translating it yields CASSPAPGYGYTF.

Only a few counts were recorded for this clone. The rearrangement uses TRBV7-1 and TRBJ2-2, with D possibly matching TRBD1 (5 bases). TRBV7-1 is treated as an ORF (open reading frame) with a function not yet certain. This CDR3 region has 13 residues. With 4 bases removed from V and 3 bases from J, the gap between germline ends came to 6 bases. CDR3: CASSLGDTGELFF. The DNA of the CDR3 is TGTGCCAGCAGCTTAGGGGACACCGGGGAGCTGTTTTTT.

The chain recombines TRBV5-1 with TRBJ2-3; possibly TRBD1 for D (5 bases). V was pared by 6 bases and J by 0 bases, with 11 bases between. Looked up from germline, CDR1 is SGHRS and CDR2 is YFSETQ. This CDR3 comprises 14 residues. In nucleotides, the CDR3 is TGCGCCAGCAATGAGGCAGGGAGCACAGATACGCAGTATTTT. This codes for CASNEAGSTDTQYF.

This clone came up a few times. The V and J genes are TRBV30 and TRBJ2-2; no firm D call. The CDR3 contains 14 residues. Germline V gives CDR1 GTSNPN, CDR2 SVGIG (reference sequence). The germline V and J ends were trimmed by 0 bases and 1 base, with 6 bases remaining between them. CDR3 coding DNA: TGTGCCTGGAGTGTAGAGGTGAACACCGGGGAGCTGTTTTTT. It is translated as CAWSVEVNTGELFF.

The V gene is TRBV6-8, the J gene TRBJ2-1, with TRBD2 matching 12 bases. The CDR3 extends over 19 amino acids. J lost 0 bases, V lost 0 bases, and 6 bases had no gene match. Germline lookup yields CDR1 MNHGY and CDR2 SAAAGT. CDR3 DNA: TGTGCCAGCAGTTACTCACGACTAGCGGGGGCCCGCTCCTACAATGAGCAGTTCTTC. The encoded protein is CASSYSRLAGARSYNEQFF.

J is TRBJ2-5 and V is TRBV18, with 7 nucleotides matching TRBD1. The CDR3 has 15 residues. Trimming at V came to 5 bases and at J to 1 base, leaving 7 bases not matched to a gene. Germline V lookup: CDR1 KGHSH, CDR2 LQKENI. Written as DNA, the CDR3 is TGTGCCAGCTCATCTCAGGGACAGTCCCAAGAGACCCAGTACTTC. It specifies CASSSQGQSQETQYF. The full variable domain, rest sourced from reference TRBV18 and TRBJ2-5, is NAGVMQNPRHLVRRRGQEARLRCSPMKGHSHVYWYRQLPEEGLKFMVYLQKENIIDESGMPKERFSAEFPKEGPSILRIQQVVRGDSAAYFCASSSQGQSQETQYFGPGTRLLVL.

The CDR3 bases are TGCGCCAGCAGACCGGGGAGCTCCTATAATTCACCCCTCCACTTT. Amino acids: CASRPGSSYNSPLHF. The chain employs TRBV5-1 and TRBJ1-6; no firm D call. Germline loops: CDR1 SGHRS, CDR2 YFSETQ. Trimming stripped 5 bases from V and 0 bases from J, with 9 bases between. The CDR3 runs to 15 residues.

The chain carries TRBV30 and TRBJ2-2; perhaps D is TRBD1 or TRBD2 (5 bases each). V shed 1 base and J shed 4 bases, with 10 bases lying between them. Germline loops: CDR1 GTSNPN, CDR2 SVGIG (reference sequence). The CDR3 sequence is 14 residues long. This chain's CDR3 is CAWSGDGGTGELFF. DNA for the CDR3: TGTGCCTGGAGTGGGGACGGAGGCACCGGGGAGCTGTTTTTT.

This clone was found a few times. The chain has TRBV5-1 and TRBJ1-2; D not certain. The CDR3 contains 14 residues. CDR1 and CDR2 (germline): SGHRS, YFSETQ. The V end lost 0 bases, the J end lost 8 bases, and 14 bases lay between the germline ends. In nucleotides, the CDR3 is TGCGCCAGCAGCTTGGAAAACAGCCCGGAAGGCTACACCTTC. Translating it yields CASSLENSPEGYTF.

This clone was detected only a few times. This chain connects TRBV11-3 to TRBJ2-3, with D possibly called TRBD1 or TRBD2 (7 bases each). CDR3 length: 16 residues. V gave up 3 bases and J gave up 3 bases, with 16 bases separating them. The germline V gene has CDR1 SGHNT and CDR2 YENEEA. The CDR3 region is CASSFRQGGETDTQYF. The CDR3 region has the DNA TGTGCCAGCAGCTTTCGACAGGGAGGGGAGACAGATACGCAGTATTTT.